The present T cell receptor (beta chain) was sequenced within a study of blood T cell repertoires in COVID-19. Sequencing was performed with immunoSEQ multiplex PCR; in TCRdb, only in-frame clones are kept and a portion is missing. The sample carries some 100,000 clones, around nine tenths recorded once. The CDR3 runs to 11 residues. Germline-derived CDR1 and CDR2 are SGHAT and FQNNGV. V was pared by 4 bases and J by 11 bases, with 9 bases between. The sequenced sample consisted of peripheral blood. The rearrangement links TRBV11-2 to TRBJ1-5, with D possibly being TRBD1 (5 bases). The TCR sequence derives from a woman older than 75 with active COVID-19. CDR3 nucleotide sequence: TGTGCCAGCAGCTCCGGGGGAGCCCAGCATTTT. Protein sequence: CASSSGGAQHF.